This TCR beta chain was sequenced for a study of T cells in lung cancer brain metastases. Points from the study as a whole: The complete infiltrating T cell repertoire may not have been retrieved from FFPE.

Produced via immunoSEQ multiplex PCR; TCRdb's table is partial and in-frame only. The sample comprises about 4,000 clones, roughly 90% of which are singletons, and more than 7% rests with the top ten. V was shortened by 6 bases and J by 4 bases, with 18 bases between the two germline ends. The CDR3 has 15 amino acids. Germline V gene lookup returns CDR1 MNHEY and CDR2 SMNVEV (reference sequence). Comment on this clone: Its antigen is unknown.

The sample comprised tumor tissue from the primary lung tumor. The clonotype was recovered from a man aged 55-75 years with non-small cell lung cancer. V and J are TRBV27 and TRBJ1-2, with a weak D call TRBD1 (6 bases). The CDR3, as DNA: TGTGCCAGCAGCAACGACCCAGGGACATTCTATGGCTACACCTTC. This sequence encodes CASSNDPGTFYGYTF.